This T cell receptor (beta chain) was identified during a study of blood T cell repertoires in COVID-19. Clones were read by immunoSEQ multiplex PCR, and TCRdb kept only the in-frame ones, dropping some. The sample yields roughly 97,000 clones, 70% to 85% seen once. Trimming stripped 4 bases from V and 5 bases from J, with 11 bases between. CDR3 size: 13 residues. CDR1 and CDR2 from the germline V gene are SGHAT and FQNNGV. The clonotype originates from a man between 65 and 85 years old with acute or convalescent COVID-19. The sample taken for sequencing was peripheral blood. V gene TRBV11-2 combines with J gene TRBJ2-5; D is possibly TRBD1 (6 bases). For the CDR3, the DNA is TGTGCCAGCAGCTCGGAAAGGGGGGAGACCCAGTACTTC. Residues: CASSSERGETQYF.